The 24 T cell receptor beta chains listed next were all sequenced from one sample in a study of T-cell memory formation after mild COVID-19. TCRdb re-analysed the 5' RACE reads in MiXCR, keeping a single row per CDR3 protein. The sample yields more than 300,000 distinct CDR3 sequences, about 20% seen once. The sample consisted of PBMCs or a T cell subset sorted from them (not recorded which). Receptors were obtained from a man aged 18 to 30 who had mild COVID-19 (a few samples of this study predate the infection). Cell type and time point are not known.

V is TRBV9 and J is TRBJ1-1; D remains unclear. In germline, CDR1 is SGDLS, CDR2 YYNGEE. Trimming removed 0 bases at V and 4 bases at J, with 19 bases between. The CDR3 contains 17 residues. The CDR3 region has the DNA TGTGCCAGCAGCGTAGGTTTTCTGAACAGCTTGCCCACTGAAGCTTTCTTT. Protein product: CASSVGFLNSLPTEAFF.

This clonotype showed up just a few times. The V gene is TRBV24-1, the J gene TRBJ2-1, with D possibly being TRBD1 (6 bases). The CDR3 length is 13 residues. Germline CDR1 KGHDR, CDR2 SFDVKD. Trimming shortened V by 7 bases and J by 9 bases, and 15 bases separated the two germline ends. Here the CDR3 DNA reads TGTGCCACCAGCGAAAGTGGGGGCCCTGAGCAGTTCTTC. Translated, it gives CATSESGGPEQFF.

The chain combines TRBV18 with TRBJ2-7, with D perhaps being TRBD1 or TRBD2 (5 bases each). This CDR3 contains 14 residues. Germline V gene sequence: CDR1 KGHSH, CDR2 LQKENI. The V end lost 3 bases, the J end lost 6 bases, and 15 bases lay between the germline ends. This chain's CDR3 is CASSPGTDPSEQYF. As DNA, the CDR3 is TGTGCCAGCTCACCTGGGACCGACCCCTCCGAGCAGTACTTC.

This chain connects TRBV5-1 to TRBJ2-5, with TRBD2 matching over 8 bases. The germline gives CDR1 SGHRS, CDR2 YFSETQ. This CDR3 contains 15 residues. Trimming at V came to 4 bases and at J to 5 bases, leaving 10 bases not matched to a gene. DNA for the CDR3: TGCGCCAGCAGCCCAGAAGGACTAGCTTTCGAGACCCAGTACTTC. It codes for CASSPEGLAFETQYF.

The chain has TRBV7-3 and TRBJ2-3, with no clear D. Germline V gene lookup returns CDR1 SGHTA and CDR2 FQGTGA. This CDR3 has 13 residues. With 2 bases removed from V and 5 bases from J, the gap between germline ends came to 8 bases. In DNA, the CDR3 is TGTGCCAGCAGCTTAGTCCCCGGAGATACGCAGTATTTT. Protein: CASSLVPGDTQYF.

This clonotype has only a few counts. V gene TRBV7-2 combines with J gene TRBJ1-1; the D gene is possibly TRBD1 (6 bases). Trimming stripped 5 bases from V and 4 bases from J, with 14 bases between. Looked up from germline, CDR1 is SGHTA and CDR2 is FQGNSA. The CDR3 extends over 14 amino acids. CDR3 amino acids: CASSTGPHSTEAFF. CDR3 sequence (DNA): TGTGCCAGCAGCACAGGGCCACATTCCACTGAAGCTTTCTTT.

The chain is built from TRBV7-3 and TRBJ1-1; TRBD1 agrees at 7 bases. The V gene's germline CDR1 is SGHTA and CDR2 FQGTGA. With 6 bases clipped from V and 8 bases from J, the junction kept 6 bases outside the gene matches. The length of the CDR3 is 12 residues. The CDR3 region has the DNA TGTGCCAGCAGAATACCCAGGGGGGAAGCTTTCTTT. Protein product: CASRIPRGEAFF.

This rearrangement joins TRBV18 to TRBJ2-7, with 7 bases lining up with TRBD2. This CDR3 contains 16 residues. In germline, CDR1 is KGHSH, CDR2 LQKENI. Unmatched junction bases numbered 5, after V lost 0 bases and J lost 0 bases. CDR3 sequence reads: CASSPPGRAASYEQYV. CDR3 sequence (DNA): TGTGCCAGCTCACCACCAGGGAGGGCTGCCTCCTACGAGCAGTACGTC.

This clonotype was observed at least ten times. V and J are TRBV29-1 and TRBJ1-5, with TRBD1 as a possible D gene (6 bases). There are 13 residues in the CDR3. V lost 4 bases and J lost 3, with 10 bases in between. Germline assignment: CDR1 SQVTM and CDR2 ANQGSEA. The CDR3 sequence is CSVVQGLNQPQHF. CDR3 nucleotides: TGCAGCGTTGTACAGGGCCTCAATCAGCCCCAGCATTTT.

This clonotype has more than one count but fewer than ten. This chain uses TRBV7-2 with TRBJ2-1; D ambiguous. Germline V gene data show CDR1 as SGHTA and CDR2 as FQGNSA. The ends were cut back, 6 bases at V and 4 bases at J, with 10 bases in the middle. This CDR3 comprises 13 residues. The CDR3 loop is CASSPYMYNEQFF. The CDR3 coding sequence is TGTGCCAGCAGTCCGTACATGTACAATGAGCAGTTCTTC.

This clonotype has only a few counts. The chain has TRBV27 and TRBJ2-3; D may be TRBD2 (5 bases). V lost 5 bases to trimming and J lost 2 bases, with 17 bases between them. Per the germline V gene, CDR1 is MNHEY and CDR2 is SMNVEV (reference sequence). The length of the CDR3 is 16 residues. The CDR3 region has the DNA TGTGCCAGCAGTCCACCAGCGGAGGTTCCCACAGATACGCAGTATTTT. Its protein product is CASSPPAEVPTDTQYF.

The J gene is TRBJ1-5, the V gene TRBV4-1; no clear D. Trimming pared 1 base from V and 5 bases from J, leaving 12 bases between. Germline loops: CDR1 MGHRA, CDR2 YSYEKL. The CDR3 length is 15 residues. The chain's CDR3 is CASSQVEQNYQPQHF. DNA of the CDR3: TGCGCCAGCAGCCAAGTAGAACAGAACTATCAGCCCCAGCATTTT.

In this sample, this clonotype turned up a few times. The V call is TRBV7-3, the J call TRBJ2-1; maybe TRBD2 (7 bases). V was pared by 5 bases and J by 8 bases, with 16 bases between. The CDR3 has 14 residues. CDR1 is SGHTA, CDR2 FQGTGA, per germline. The CDR3 sequence is CASSPGGRGDEQFF. DNA of the CDR3: TGTGCCAGCAGCCCTGGAGGGAGGGGGGATGAGCAGTTCTTC.

This clonotype was seen repeatedly, ten times or more. The CDR3 DNA reads TGCGCCAGCAGCCAGACGACAGAATCAAACTATGGCTACACCTTC. Translated, it gives CASSQTTESNYGYTF. The chain joins TRBV4-1 to TRBJ1-2; perhaps TRBD1 as D (5 bases). Trimming removed 3 bases from V and 2 bases from J, with 13 bases in between. Germline V lookup: CDR1 MGHRA, CDR2 YSYEKL. This CDR3 has 15 residues.

The chain employs TRBV7-9 and TRBJ2-3; 11 bases are shared with TRBD2. The length of the CDR3 is 18 residues. Germline CDR1 SEHNR, CDR2 FQNEAQ (reference sequence). J lost 5 bases, V lost 4 bases, and 14 bases had no gene match. The CDR3 protein is CASSSAGLAGRQRDTQYF. In nucleotides, the CDR3 is TGTGCCAGCAGCTCAGCTGGACTAGCGGGCCGCCAGAGAGATACGCAGTATTTT.

A few counts support this clonotype. The chain employs TRBV7-8 and TRBJ1-1, with D possibly TRBD1 on 6 matching bases. With 4 bases removed from V and 1 base from J, the gap between germline ends came to 10 bases. Germline lookup yields CDR1 SGHVS and CDR2 FQNEAQ. The length of the CDR3 is 14 residues. CDR3 sequence (DNA): TGTGCCAGCAGCTCAGGGGACCGGAACACTGAAGCTTTCTTT. Encoded protein: CASSSGDRNTEAFF.

This clonotype was detected only a few times. The J gene is TRBJ1-2, the V gene TRBV7-8; D ambiguous. The germline CDR1 and CDR2 sequences are SGHVS and FQNEAQ. V lost 5 bases and J 6 bases, leaving 13 bases between the germline ends. The CDR3 length is 13 residues. Written as DNA, the CDR3 is TGTGCCAGCAGCCGTAGGACGGGGAATGGCTACACCTTC. The encoded protein is CASSRRTGNGYTF.

This chain joins TRBV9 and TRBJ2-5; D gene unclear. V was cut by 4 bases and J by 2 bases, with 12 bases left in between. Germline V CDR1 and CDR2: SGDLS, YYNGEE. The CDR3 covers 14 residues. CDR3 bases: TGTGCCAGCAGCCTGACCCCCGGACAAGAGACCCAGTACTTC. It encodes CASSLTPGQETQYF.

V gene TRBV20-1 combines with J gene TRBJ2-3; 8 bases fit TRBD1. Looked up from germline, CDR1 is DFQATT and CDR2 is SNEGSKA (reference sequence). This CDR3 is 15 amino acids long. Trimming took 5 bases from V and 2 from J; bases not matched to a gene: 9. The DNA for the CDR3 is TGCAGTGCTCGCAGGCCGGGACAGGACACAGATACGCAGTATTTT. This gives the protein CSARRPGQDTDTQYF.

The J gene is TRBJ2-7, the V gene TRBV5-1; D is ambiguous. CDR1 is SGHRS and CDR2 is YFSETQ in the germline V gene. The CDR3 runs 14 residues. Trimming removed 0 bases from V and 2 bases from J, with 9 bases in between. The CDR3: CASSLDGSPYEQYV. The CDR3 DNA follows: TGCGCCAGCAGCTTGGACGGCAGCCCCTACGAGCAGTACGTC.

This clonotype was seen more than once but under ten times. The chain links TRBV5-6 to TRBJ2-7; 10 bases match TRBD2. Germline-derived CDR1 and CDR2 are SGHDT and YYEEEE. V shed 4 bases, J shed 1 base, and the junction held 5 bases outside the gene matches. The CDR3 sequence is 15 residues long. The CDR3 loop reads CASSPIAGGSYEQYV. For the CDR3, the DNA is TGTGCCAGCAGCCCTATAGCGGGGGGTTCCTACGAGCAGTACGTC.

This chain links TRBV19 with TRBJ2-3; either TRBD1 or TRBD2 may fit D (5 bases each). Between the trimmed V and J ends, which lost 6 bases and 4 bases, there was a span of 11 bases. This CDR3 has 13 amino acids. Per the germline V gene, CDR1 is LNHDA and CDR2 is SQIVND (reference sequence). In DNA form, the CDR3 reads TGTGCCAGTAGCCCGCTGGGGGCAGATACGCAGTATTTT. Translated, it gives CASSPLGADTQYF.

The rearrangement links TRBV25-1 to TRBJ2-3, with 9 nucleotides matching TRBD2. V lost 1 base, J lost 5 bases, and 7 bases stayed unmatched. Germline CDR1 is MGHDK and CDR2 is SYGVNS. The CDR3 sequence is 16 residues long. The DNA of the CDR3 is TGTGCCAGCAGTGAATCCCTGACTAGCGGAGGAGATACGCAGTATTTT. Amino acid sequence: CASSESLTSGGDTQYF.

J is TRBJ2-3 and V is TRBV24-1; TRBD2 is a possible D gene (5 bases). Germline V gene sequence: CDR1 KGHDR, CDR2 SFDVKD. The V end was cut by 4 bases, the J end by 4 bases, with 11 bases between. The CDR3 has 14 residues. CDR3 loop: CATSDGLPPDTQYF. The CDR3 coding sequence is TGTGCCACCAGTGACGGACTGCCGCCAGATACGCAGTATTTT.